This T cell receptor (beta chain) emerged from a study of T cell responses to AZD1222 COVID-19 vaccine. Notes on this clone: Its antigen remains unknown.

Study-wide results and limits: Baseline seropositivity characterized only a handful of AZD1222 recipients. Breadth and depth of Spike-specific TCRs rose after two AZD1222 doses. Vaccine-associated CD4 TCRs ranged over spike, dominating at 160-218 and 743-854. Donors skewed white British and female; clonal diversity was possibly underestimated.

The method was immunoSEQ multiplex PCR; TCRdb's version includes in-frame clones alone and lacks a portion of them. Of approximately 190,000 clones listed, 90% to 95% are singletons. The CDR3 is 14 amino acids. The germline V gene encodes CDR1 MNHEY and CDR2 SVGEGT. Trimming took 2 bases from V and 5 from J, leaving 12 bases between them. J is TRBJ1-1 and V is TRBV6-2 or TRBV6-3; D is uncertain. Sequences were derived from peripheral blood, sampled 28 days after the second dose of the MenACWY control vaccine. The sequence was obtained from an adult who received the MenACWY meningococcal vaccine as a control. CDR3 in amino acids: CASSYGGRSTEAFF. The CDR3 region has the DNA TGTGCCAGCAGTTACGGTGGGAGGAGTACTGAAGCTTTCTTT.